This T cell receptor (beta chain) was sequenced during a study of cytomegalovirus exposure and HLA in healthy donors. Study-wide points: TCR beta chains numbering under 200 were designated cytomegalovirus-associated. Reportedly, diagnosis of cytomegalovirus status by the classifier showed high specificity and sensitivity.

The CDR3 length is 13 residues. J gave up 11 bases and V 5 bases, and 4 bases lay outside the gene matches. Germline loops: CDR1 SGHVS, CDR2 FQNEAQ. The table came from immunoSEQ multiplex PCR; TCRdb's copy has only in-frame clones and leaves some out. The table has fewer than 120,000 clones, roughly 90% seen once. The donors were part of the validation cohort of 120 subjects. That cohort was separate from the first cohort, which comprised under 700 subjects. To note about this clone: The antigen remains undetermined.

The specimen was PBMCs. V usage is TRBV7-8 and J usage is TRBJ1-6; 9 nucleotides align to TRBD1. This TCR came from a woman in her thirties in good health and CMV-seropositive. The CDR3 is CASSTGQGTPLHF. The CDR3 DNA follows: TGTGCCAGCAGCACTGGACAGGGGACACCCCTCCACTTT. Supplemented by reference TRBV7-8 and TRBJ1-6, the full variable domain reads GAGVSQSPRYKVAKRGQDVALRCDPISGHVSLFWYQQALGQGPEFLTYFQNEAQLDKSGLPSDRFFAERPEGSVSTLKIQRTQQEDSAVYLCASSTGQGTPLHFGNGTRLTVT.